This TCR beta chain derives from a study of blood T cells in healthy people across ages. At the level of the study: About one barcoded beta molecule per two T cells was captured by template switching.

Germline values: CDR1 SGHTA, CDR2 FQGNSA. Trimming left V 5 bases short and J 3 bases short, with 14 bases between. The CDR3 runs 14 residues. PBMCs, at least 7 million per sample, were isolated. With a J-beta primer mix and a sample-barcoded 5' primer, a second PCR ran about 7 to 12 cycles. Tagging of each cDNA molecule was performed by a template-switch adaptor with 12 random nucleotides. Using its own MiXCR run on the 5' RACE reads, TCRdb lists one record per CDR3 protein. The sample consists of 1.5 million to 2 million distinct CDR3 sequences, around 48% of them appearing once. The chain has TRBV7-2 and TRBJ2-7; D could derive from TRBD1 or TRBD2 (5 bases each). The clonotype originates from a woman aged 40 to 50 in good health. What was sequenced was blood. The CDR3 coding sequence is TGTGCCAGCAGCCCTCGGGACCCAGGCTACGAGCAGTACTTC. The encoded protein is CASSPRDPGYEQYF.